This T cell receptor beta chain appears in the sequencing data of a study of T cell repertoires in cytomegalovirus infection. Overall study: The public TCR beta signatures pointed to both CMV infection and matching HLA type.

TCRdb passed the reads through MiXCR, listing each CDR3 protein once. Of tens of thousands of distinct CDR3 sequences listed, just under 4% are singletons. CDR3 length: 14 amino acids. With 6 bases removed from V and 0 bases from J, the gap between germline ends came to 8 bases. This clonotype was recorded many times. Its specificity is not known. Broader study findings: HLA-C-restricted CMV clonotypes gave the most frequent clonotype in two of eight donors.

The sample taken for sequencing was PBMCs. V and J are TRBV12-3 or TRBV12-4 and TRBJ2-2, with D possibly being TRBD1 (5 bases). This sequence originates from a human donor in good health (CMV status not recorded). Some clones in this sample may be carry-over from other donors' samples. CDR3 in amino acids: CASRRTTNTGELFF. The CDR3 nucleotides are TGTGCCAGCAGGAGGACAACGAACACCGGGGAGCTGTTTTTT.